Sequencing of this T cell receptor (beta chain) was carried out in a study of blood T cell repertoires in COVID-19. The wider study: Acute-phase and convalescent COVID-19 samples originated in the United States, Italy and Spain.

Sequenced by immunoSEQ multiplex PCR; TCRdb stores in-frame clones only, minus some. The sample lists about 250,000 clones; 75% to 90% were seen once. This clone came up once. V lost 8 bases, J lost 9 bases, and 19 bases lay in between. From germline, CDR1 is LGHDT and CDR2 YNNKEL (reference sequence). The length of the CDR3 is 13 residues. The chain has TRBV3-1 (or the pseudogene TRBV3-2) and TRBJ1-1; weak D call: TRBD1 (5 bases). The receptor comes from a woman aged 40 to 55 who had recovered from COVID-19. The source material was peripheral blood. The DNA of the CDR3 is TGTGCCAGCGCGCCTACAGGCACCTACAAAGCTTTCTTT. This encodes CASAPTGTYKAFF.